This T cell receptor (beta chain) was observed in a study of shared clonotypes between healthy human individuals. The wider study: Donors consisted of a couple of women and a few men between 18 and 49. Study-wide findings and caveats: Apart from blood, nothing was sampled; tissue repertoires likely differ.

This CDR3 region has 18 residues. V lost 1 base and J 4 bases, leaving 19 bases between the germline ends. In germline, CDR1 is SGHVS, CDR2 FQNEAQ. Naive-designated CD8 cells lacked CD45RO, were positively enriched for CCR7, and omitted terminally differentiated effector memory CD45RA+ cells. Those who donated were healthy HIV-negative adults, with no recent acute infections or vaccinations reported. As regards this clone: Its matching antigen is unknown.

TCRdb's table, derived via immunoSEQ multiplex PCR, lists solely in-frame clones and lacks some. The profile shows about 2.1 million clones, 85% to 95% of them singletons. The clonotype originates from a man younger than 35 in good health. Some clones in this sample may be carry-over from other donors' samples. The sequenced sample was naive CD8+ T cells from PBMCs. This sequence joins TRBV7-8 and TRBJ2-2, with D perhaps TRBD2 (6 bases). The CDR3 coding sequence is TGTGCCAGCAGCTTAGTTTCCTTGGGACTTTCCATCACCGGGGAGCTGTTTTTT. Translating gives CASSLVSLGLSITGELFF.